A selection of T cell receptor beta chains follows, all from one sample in a study of neurological immune-mediated disorders. TCRdb recomputed calls from the 5' RACE reads with MiXCR, one row per CDR3 protein. Altogether 25,000 to 30,000 distinct CDR3 sequences are present, more than 6.5% being singletons, with the ten largest covering about 9%. The sample taken for sequencing was PBMCs. These receptors came from a woman in her forties or fifties in good health. The CDR3 runs from the conserved cysteine through the conserved F or W. D genes are given only for firm matches. Size is stated for part of the rows, as once, few or many counts, or as a class when the clone is expanded.

V gene	J gene	D gene	clone size	CDR3 DNA	CDR3 protein
TRBV7-9	TRBJ2-7	TRBD1	.	TGTGCCAGCAGCTCGATTGCCCCAGGGGGCGCCTCCTACGAGCAGTACTTC	CASSSIAPGGASYEQYF
TRBV20-1	TRBJ2-7	TRBD2	many	TGCAGTGCAGTAAAGGGAGGGCGAAGCTCCTACGAGCAGTACTTC	CSAVKGGRSSYEQYF
TRBV9	TRBJ2-3	.	many	TGTGCCAGCAGCGTAGGGTTAACTAGCACAGATACGCAGTATTTT	CASSVGLTSTDTQYF
TRBV20-1	TRBJ2-1	.	many	TGCAGTGCTAAACCCAGACTCAATGACCATAGGGGGCAGTTCTTC	CSAKPRLNDHRGQFF
TRBV27	TRBJ2-2	TRBD2	medium-sized	TGTGCCAGCAGTTGGGGACTAGCGGGAGTCACCGGGGAGCTGTTTTTT	CASSWGLAGVTGELFF
TRBV24-1	TRBJ2-3	.	medium-sized	TGTGCCACCAGTGACGCCGGCCCGGCAGATACGCAGTATTTT	CATSDAGPADTQYF
TRBV9	TRBJ2-3	.	many	TGTGCCAGCAGCGTAGATGGGGAGTATCGAGGAGATACGCAGTATTTT	CASSVDGEYRGDTQYF
TRBV20-1	TRBJ2-3	TRBD2	many	TGCAGTGCTCCGAGACTAGCGGGGGGGCTGGGCACAGATACGCAGTATTTT	CSAPRLAGGLGTDTQYF
TRBV20-1	TRBJ2-3	.	many	TGCAGTCCACTCTTGGCGGGACCTTTCACAGATACGCAGTATTTT	CSPLLAGPFTDTQYF
TRBV14	TRBJ2-1	TRBD2	few	TGTGCCAGCAGCCAAGAGCAGGGACTAGGCAACTACAATGAGCAGTTCTTC	CASSQEQGLGNYNEQFF
TRBV3-1	TRBJ2-2	.	medium-sized	TGTGCCAGCAGCCCGGTGGGCAACACCGGGGAGCTGTTTTTT	CASSPVGNTGELFF
TRBV2	TRBJ2-2	.	many	TGTGCCAGCAGCGCCAACAGGGTGAACACCGGGGAGCTGTTTTTT	CASSANRVNTGELFF
TRBV2	TRBJ2-7	TRBD2	.	TGCGCCAGCAGAGTAGCGGGGGGCTACGAGCAGTACTTC	CASRVAGGYEQYF
TRBV29-1	TRBJ1-1	.	.	TGCAGCACCCAATTTGGGGGCACTGAAGCTTTCTTT	CSTQFGGTEAFF
TRBV20-1	TRBJ1-4	TRBD1	few	TGCAGTGCTAGCCGGGACAGTGAAAAACTGTTTTTT	CSASRDSEKLFF
TRBV5-1	TRBJ2-5	.	many	TGCGCCAGCAGCTTGGTCGGCACACGCCAAGAGACCCAGTACTTC	CASSLVGTRQETQYF
TRBV4-1	TRBJ1-6	.	medium-sized	TGCGCCAGCAGCCTAGCCAGGGCTAATTCACCCCTCCACTTT	CASSLARANSPLHF
TRBV15	TRBJ1-5	TRBD1	.	TGTGCCACCAGCAGCTTCGGGACAGGGGTTTCCCAGCCCCAGCATTTT	CATSSFGTGVSQPQHF
TRBV2	TRBJ2-7	.	many	TGTGCCAGCACTTTAGAGGGACTTCCAGGGAACGAGCAGTACTTC	CASTLEGLPGNEQYF
TRBV7-6	TRBJ2-1	TRBD2	many	TGTGCCAGCAGCTTAGGGACTAGCGGGAGTTACAATGAGCAGTTCTTC	CASSLGTSGSYNEQFF
TRBV7-8	TRBJ2-3	.	many	TGTGCCAGCAGCTTAGATCCGTTGGCTTCGCCTAGCACAGATACGCAGTATTTT	CASSLDPLASPSTDTQYF
TRBV15	TRBJ1-4	.	many	TGTGCCACCAGCCCCCGCGTAAGGGAAAAACTGTTTTTT	CATSPRVREKLFF
TRBV7-9	TRBJ1-1	.	many	TGTGCCAGCACAAGGGACTTGGACACTGAAGCTTTCTTT	CASTRDLDTEAFF
TRBV9	TRBJ2-2	.	many	TGTGCCAGCAGCCCCGCGGGAAGGGAGACCGGGGAGCTGTTTTTT	CASSPAGRETGELFF
TRBV10-3	TRBJ1-2	.	many	TGTGCCATTCGGGCGGACTATGGCTACACCTTC	CAIRADYGYTF
TRBV7-9	TRBJ2-1	.	many	TGTGCCAGCAGCTTAGAGGGGAGCAATGAGCAGTTCTTC	CASSLEGSNEQFF
TRBV30	TRBJ2-3	.	.	TGTGCCTGTGGACCCCGGGGGCAGTATTTT	CACGPRGQYF
TRBV4-1	TRBJ2-7	.	many	TGCGCCAGCAGCCAAGATGGCCTCGAGCAGTACTTC	CASSQDGLEQYF
TRBV3-1	TRBJ1-2	.	many	TGTGCCAGCAGCCCTATAACCACAGGGCCGGTTGGCTACACCTTC	CASSPITTGPVGYTF
TRBV30	TRBJ2-3	.	many	TGTGCCTGGAGTGTACAGGGTGGAACAGATACGCAGTATTTT	CAWSVQGGTDTQYF
TRBV10-3	TRBJ2-3	TRBD2	many	TGTGCCATCAGTCGAGGGCTAGCGGGAGGGCCTAGCACAGATACGCAGTATTTT	CAISRGLAGGPSTDTQYF
TRBV25-1	TRBJ2-3	.	many	TGTGCCAGCGCCCTAGGAGATACGCAGTATTTT	CASALGDTQYF
TRBV30	TRBJ2-7	.	.	TGTGCCTGGAGGGGACATGGGGACCTCAACGAGCAGTACTTC	CAWRGHGDLNEQYF
TRBV29-1	TRBJ2-3	.	many	TGCAGCGTTGACGTATCAGGGGTGGAGGAAGATACGCAGTATTTT	CSVDVSGVEEDTQYF
TRBV20-1	TRBJ2-1	TRBD2	many	TGCAGTGCCCCGAAGGAGGCTAGCGGCGTCTACAATGAGCAGTTCTTC	CSAPKEASGVYNEQFF
TRBV6-6	TRBJ2-3	.	few	TGTGCCAGCAGTCCCGGGAGATTCCCAGATACGCAGTATTTT	CASSPGRFPDTQYF